This T cell receptor beta chain comes out of a study of technical replicates of blood from several donors. Germline CDR1 MGHRA, CDR2 YSYEKL. The CDR3 is 15 residues long. V shed 1 base and J shed 3 bases, with 13 bases lying between them. The method was immunoSEQ multiplex PCR; TCRdb's version includes in-frame clones alone and lacks a portion of them. The repertoire holds 85,000 to 100,000 clones, with 95% as singletons. The sequence was collected from a human donor in good health. Material for sequencing was T cells isolated from PBMCs. The rearrangement links TRBV4-1 to TRBJ2-7; D not resolved. The CDR3 sequence is CASSQVDNPDYEQYF. The CDR3 DNA follows: TGCGCCAGCAGCCAAGTAGACAACCCTGACTACGAGCAGTACTTC.